The text below deals with one T cell receptor beta chain. There is no known antigen for this receptor. The input lacks base qualities; no much larger clone sits a single base away. The CDR3 holds 19 amino acids from the cysteine to the phenylalanine. The DNA shown is the 57-base CDR3, in frame from base 1. V and J are truncated by 2 bases and 0 bases respectively, leaving an intervening sequence of 20 bases. In the germline V gene, CDR1 corresponds to SGHNT and CDR2 to YENEEA. The data originate from a study of blood T cell repertoires in COVID-19 (TCRdb year 2020). For the wider study: Samples from collaborators originated in the United States, Italy and Spain and spanned both the acute and convalescent phases of COVID-19. The sample metadata nearly always contained a de-identified subject ID, COVID-19 status, age in years and sex. The prospective study material was composed of cDNA or gDNA derived from T cells, B-cell-depleted T cells, or PBMCs. A freely available public database, intended as a resource for researchers studying the immune response to SARS-CoV-2, is where the repertoires were released. The dataset comprised deeply sampled blood TCRbeta repertoires from subjects exposed to, actively infected with, or recovered from COVID-19. Samples were obtained from the ongoing ImmuneRACE study (first 160 participants) and from approximately 1,200 subjects provided by 6 global collaborators. HLA class I and class II types, where available, came from metadata supplied by the sample provider rather than from assay-based typing.

The immunoSEQ Assay, a bias-controlled multiplex PCR, was used to amplify TCRbeta CDR3 regions from genomic DNA. Turning to the authors' computational methods: The number of nucleated cells in each sample was estimated by amplification of reference gene primers within the assay. To quantify the absolute abundance of each unique TCRbeta CDR3 rearrangement, sequence reads were collapsed and filtered. For each sample, productive Simpson clonality was calculated by taking the square root of Simpson's diversity index across productive rearrangements. TCRdb took over this immuneACCESS table, retaining in-frame rearrangements with V and J assigned. Such tables are incomplete; in checked studies, under half of the missing clones stem from an unresolved V gene, and the remainder is unexplained. Clone size and V and J calls were adopted from that table, with D and trimming inferred from the DNA. Here the sample has 69,000 or so clones; about 84% occur a single time. In total, the top ten clones hold 13% of the sample.

In Seattle, one collaborating source enrolled patients while the infection was active and tracked those patients longitudinally over the course of disease. Whole blood was collected in K2EDTA tubes by collaborating institutions according to the institutions' own protocols. Collaborator samples were shipped for TCRbeta analysis as frozen whole blood, isolated PBMCs, or DNA extracted from either sample type. Broader findings and caveats from the paper: Clinical and demographic metadata were provided uncurated, with the amount varying by source and participant.

Sequenced input: peripheral blood. The rearrangement joined TRBV11-3 to TRBJ1-5; matching of 6 bases hints at TRBD1 as the D gene. The receptor was isolated from a man aged 45-65 years with COVID-19, enrolled during active disease. The bases are TGTGCCAGCAGCTTAAACCGGGACACTCGGTTTTATAGCAATCAGCCCCAGCATTTT. Translated, this is CASSLNRDTRFYSNQPQHF.